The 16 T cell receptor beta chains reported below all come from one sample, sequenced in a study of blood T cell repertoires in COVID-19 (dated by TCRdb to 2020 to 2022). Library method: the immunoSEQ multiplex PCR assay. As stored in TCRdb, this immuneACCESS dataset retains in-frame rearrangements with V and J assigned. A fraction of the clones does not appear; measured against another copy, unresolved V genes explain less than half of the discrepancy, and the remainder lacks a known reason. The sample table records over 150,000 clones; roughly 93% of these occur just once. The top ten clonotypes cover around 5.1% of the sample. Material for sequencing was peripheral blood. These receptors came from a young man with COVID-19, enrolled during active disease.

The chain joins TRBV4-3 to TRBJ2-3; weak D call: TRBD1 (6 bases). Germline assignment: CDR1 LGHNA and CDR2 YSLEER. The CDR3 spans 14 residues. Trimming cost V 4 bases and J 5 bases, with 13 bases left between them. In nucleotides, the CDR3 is TGCGCCAGCAGCCCTGGAGTAGGGGGAGATACGCAGTATTTT. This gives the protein CASSPGVGGDTQYF.

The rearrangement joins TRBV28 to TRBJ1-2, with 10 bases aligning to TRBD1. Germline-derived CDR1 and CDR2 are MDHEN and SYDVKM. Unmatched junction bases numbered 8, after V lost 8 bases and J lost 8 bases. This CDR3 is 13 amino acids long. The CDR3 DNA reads TGTGCCAGCCTCAAGACAGGGGGCCACGGCTACACCTTC. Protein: CASLKTGGHGYTF.

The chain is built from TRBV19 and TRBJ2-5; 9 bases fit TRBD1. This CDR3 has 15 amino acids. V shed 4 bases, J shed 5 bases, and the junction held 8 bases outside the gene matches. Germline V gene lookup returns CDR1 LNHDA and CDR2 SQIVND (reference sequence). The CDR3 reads CASSNRDRVVETQYF. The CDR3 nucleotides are TGTGCCAGTAGTAACCGGGACAGGGTGGTGGAGACCCAGTACTTC.

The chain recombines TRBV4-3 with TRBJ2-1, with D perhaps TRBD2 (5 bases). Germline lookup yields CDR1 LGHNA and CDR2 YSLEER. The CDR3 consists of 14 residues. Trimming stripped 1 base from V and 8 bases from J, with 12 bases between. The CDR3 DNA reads TGCGCCAGCAGCCAAGTGGTCGGGGTCCATGAGCAGTTCTTC. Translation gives CASSQVVGVHEQFF.

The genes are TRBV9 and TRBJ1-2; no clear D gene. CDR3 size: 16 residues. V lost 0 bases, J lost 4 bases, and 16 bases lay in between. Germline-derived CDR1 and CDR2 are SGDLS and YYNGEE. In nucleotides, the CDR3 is TGTGCCAGCAGCGTAGGGAGAGAGGCCGTCCCCTATGGCTACACCTTC. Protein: CASSVGREAVPYGYTF. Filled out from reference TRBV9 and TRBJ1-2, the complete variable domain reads DSGVTQTPKHLITATGQRVTLRCSPRSGDLSVYWYQQSLDQGLQFLIQYYNGEERAKGNILERFSAQQFPDLHSELNLSSLELGDSALYFCASSVGREAVPYGYTFGSGTRLTVV.

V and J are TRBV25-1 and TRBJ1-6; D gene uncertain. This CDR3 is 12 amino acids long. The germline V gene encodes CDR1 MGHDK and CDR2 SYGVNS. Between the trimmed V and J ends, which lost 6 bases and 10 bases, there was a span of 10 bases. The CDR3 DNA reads TGTGCCAGCAGGGAAGGAGGATCACCCCTCCACTTT. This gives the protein CASREGGSPLHF.

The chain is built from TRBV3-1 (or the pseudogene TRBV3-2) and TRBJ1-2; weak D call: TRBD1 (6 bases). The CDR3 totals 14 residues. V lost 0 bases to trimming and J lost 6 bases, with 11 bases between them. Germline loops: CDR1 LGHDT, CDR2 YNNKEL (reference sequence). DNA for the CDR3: TGTGCCAGCAGCCAAGATCTAGGGGGTAATGGCTACACCTTC. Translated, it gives CASSQDLGGNGYTF.

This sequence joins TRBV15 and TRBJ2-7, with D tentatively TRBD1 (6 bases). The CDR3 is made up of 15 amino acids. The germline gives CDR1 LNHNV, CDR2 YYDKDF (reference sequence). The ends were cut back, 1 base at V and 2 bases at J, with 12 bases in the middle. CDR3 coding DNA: TGTGCCACCAGCAGAGGCCGGACAGAGGCCTACGAGCAGTACTTC. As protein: CATSRGRTEAYEQYF.

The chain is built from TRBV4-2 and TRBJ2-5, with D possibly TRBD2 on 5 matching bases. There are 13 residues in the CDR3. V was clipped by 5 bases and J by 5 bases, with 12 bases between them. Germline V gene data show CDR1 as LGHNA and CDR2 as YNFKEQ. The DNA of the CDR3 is TGTGCCAGCAGCTCCACTAGGGTGGAGACCCAGTACTTC. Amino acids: CASSSTRVETQYF.

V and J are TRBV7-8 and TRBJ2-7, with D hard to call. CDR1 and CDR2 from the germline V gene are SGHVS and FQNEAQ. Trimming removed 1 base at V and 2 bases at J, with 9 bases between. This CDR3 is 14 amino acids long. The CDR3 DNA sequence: TGTGCCAGCAGCTTAGACGTCACGGCCTACGAGCAGTACTTC. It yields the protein CASSLDVTAYEQYF.

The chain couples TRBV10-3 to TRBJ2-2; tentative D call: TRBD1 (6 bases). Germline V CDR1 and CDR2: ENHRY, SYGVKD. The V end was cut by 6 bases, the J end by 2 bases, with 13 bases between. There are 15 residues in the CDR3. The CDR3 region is CAIRRVQGNTGELFF. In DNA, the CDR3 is TGTGCCATCAGACGAGTACAGGGTAACACCGGGGAGCTGTTTTTT.

CDR3 DNA sequence: TGTGCCAGTACAACAGGGCCCTGGGACGAGCAGTACTTC. It is translated as CASTTGPWDEQYF. This chain joins TRBV27 and TRBJ2-7, with D possibly TRBD1 on 6 matching bases. From germline, CDR1 is MNHEY and CDR2 SMNVEV (reference sequence). Between the trimmed V and J ends, which lost 9 bases and 5 bases, there was a span of 17 bases. This CDR3 is 13 amino acids long.

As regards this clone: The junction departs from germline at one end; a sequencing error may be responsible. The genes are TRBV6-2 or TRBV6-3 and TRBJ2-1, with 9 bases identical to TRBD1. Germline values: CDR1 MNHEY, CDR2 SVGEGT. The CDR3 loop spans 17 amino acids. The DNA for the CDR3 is TGTGCCAGCAGTCACTCAATTCCGGGACAGGGTTGGAATGAGCAGTTCTTC. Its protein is CASSHSIPGQGWNEQFF.

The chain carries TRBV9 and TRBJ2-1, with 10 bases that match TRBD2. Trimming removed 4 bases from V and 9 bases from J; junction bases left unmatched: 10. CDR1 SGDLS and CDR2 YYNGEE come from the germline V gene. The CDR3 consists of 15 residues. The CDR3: CASSIRLAGVGEQFF. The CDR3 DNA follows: TGTGCCAGCAGCATCCGACTAGCGGGTGTAGGTGAGCAGTTCTTC.

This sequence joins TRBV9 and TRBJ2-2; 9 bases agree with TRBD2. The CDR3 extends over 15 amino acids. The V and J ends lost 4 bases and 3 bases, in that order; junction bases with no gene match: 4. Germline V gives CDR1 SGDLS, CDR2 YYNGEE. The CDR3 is CASSPGLADTGELFF. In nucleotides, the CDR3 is TGTGCCAGCAGCCCGGGACTAGCCGACACCGGGGAGCTGTTTTTT.

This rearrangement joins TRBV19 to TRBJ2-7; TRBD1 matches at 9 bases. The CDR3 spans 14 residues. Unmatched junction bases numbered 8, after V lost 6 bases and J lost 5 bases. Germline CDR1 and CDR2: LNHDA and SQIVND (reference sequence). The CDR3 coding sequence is TGTGCCAGTAGACAACAGGGGGCTCGGGACGAGCAGTACTTC. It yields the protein CASRQQGARDEQYF.